Listed here are 6 T cell receptor beta chains from one sample, sequenced in a study of molecular identifiers for immune sequencing clone quantification. TCRdb used MiXCR to reprocess the PCR reads, holding one entry per CDR3 protein. The sample contains a few hundred thousand distinct CDR3 sequences, under 25% of which appear only once. Sequenced: naive CD8+ T cells from blood, with Jurkat cell RNA spiked in. The sample's subset: FACS-sorted CD8+CD4-CCR7+CD45RA+ naive T cells. Source of these receptors: a human donor in good health. Some libraries in this study had Jurkat cell RNA spiked in.

In this sample, this clonotype turned up a few times. The gene calls are TRBV7-9 and TRBJ2-3; 9 nucleotides line up with TRBD1. Germline V CDR1 and CDR2: SEHNR, FQNEAQ (reference sequence). CDR3 length equals 15 residues. J lost 4 bases, V lost 5 bases, and 7 bases had no gene match. The CDR3 region is CASSDGTGTADTQYF. For the CDR3, the DNA is TGTGCCAGCAGCGACGGGACAGGGACGGCAGATACGCAGTATTTT.

For this clonotype: A read error may be the cause here, since a much bigger clone is one base away. This sequence joins TRBV4-3 and TRBJ2-7; D is possibly TRBD2 (5 bases). Looked up from germline, CDR1 is LGHNA and CDR2 is YSLEER. Trimming took off 0 bases at V and 6 bases at J, with 21 bases between the two ends. The CDR3 has 17 residues. This chain's CDR3 is CASSQDINQRSAFEQYF. In DNA form, the CDR3 reads TGCGCCAGCAGCCAAGATATTAATCAGCGGAGCGCCTTCGAGCAGTACTTC.

The genes are TRBV18 and TRBJ2-1; 9 bases map to TRBD1. The ends lost 6 bases at V and 7 bases at J; junction bases unmatched: 7. The CDR3 sequence is 14 residues long. Germline CDR1 KGHSH, CDR2 LQKENI. This CDR3 reads CASSHGDRVNEQFF. The CDR3 coding sequence is TGTGCCAGCTCCCACGGGGACAGGGTTAATGAGCAGTTCTTC.

This clonotype was seen repeatedly, ten times or more. The CDR3 here is CASIAETNTGELFF. The CDR3 bases are TGTGCCAGCATCGCGGAGACGAACACCGGGGAGCTGTTTTTT. The rearrangement links TRBV5-5 to TRBJ2-2; D remains unclear. Trimming removed 6 bases from V and 0 bases from J, with 9 bases in between. CDR3 length: 14 residues. Germline V gene sequence: CDR1 SGHKS, CDR2 YYEKEE (reference sequence).

In regard to this clonotype: With a much larger clone just one base away, this may be a read error. V usage is TRBV7-9 and J usage is TRBJ2-3, with D tentatively TRBD1 or TRBD2 (5 bases each). This CDR3 spans 13 amino acids. Germline CDR1 is SEHNR and CDR2 is FQNEAQ (reference sequence). In DNA form, the CDR3 reads TGTGTCAGCAGCCAGGGACGGGCAGATACGCAGTATTTT. Amino acid sequence: CVSSQGRADTQYF.

The chain combines TRBV19 with TRBJ2-7, with 7 bases lining up with TRBD1. CDR3 size: 16 residues. The V segment lost 5 bases and the J segment 1 base; nucleotides outside the gene matches: 11. From germline, CDR1 is LNHDA and CDR2 SQIVND (reference sequence). The CDR3 bases are TGTGCCAGTAGTCCAGACCGGGGACAGAGATCCTACGAGCAGTACTTC. Residues: CASSPDRGQRSYEQYF.